A selection of T cell receptor beta chains follows, all from one sample in a study of early T cells in non-severe SARS-CoV-2 infection. TCRdb recomputed calls from the 5' RACE reads with MiXCR, one row per CDR3 protein. The table has approximately 110,000 distinct CDR3 sequences, under 15% seen once. Sample: whole blood. All receptors come from an adult who was a healthcare worker with PCR-confirmed SARS-CoV-2 infection or an uninfected control (not recorded which). Each CDR3 is given with its conserved first and last residue. The D gene is left open where the match is weak.

d_call	v_call	j_call	cdr3_aa
-	TRBV3-1	TRBJ1-1	CASSHPDGNTEAFF
-	TRBV11-1	TRBJ1-1	CASSPQWNTEAFF
TRBD1	TRBV6-5	TRBJ1-2	CASRQGQTYGYTF
-	TRBV4-2	TRBJ1-6	CASSQEAANSYNSPLHF
-	TRBV12-3/TRBV12-4	TRBJ1-5	CASSFAGSNQPQHF
-	TRBV29-1	TRBJ1-1	CSSYGGGTEAFF
TRBD2	TRBV5-5	TRBJ2-7	CASSFTSGGAVLSYEQYF
TRBD1	TRBV12-3/TRBV12-4	TRBJ1-6	CASSLTGTGGSPLHF
TRBD2	TRBV12-3/TRBV12-4	TRBJ2-5	CASSFYGGAGETQYF
-	TRBV10-2	TRBJ1-2	CASGGGRSNYGYTF
TRBD2	TRBV10-2	TRBJ2-3	CASSGLAGGSSDTQYF
-	TRBV7-9	TRBJ1-6	CASSRTGSPLHF
-	TRBV19	TRBJ2-1	CASSIAREVQFF
TRBD1	TRBV3-1	TRBJ1-2	CASSGDRDLSYGYTF
TRBD2	TRBV19	TRBJ2-5	CAITASGGAGPETQYF